These 28 T cell receptor beta chains were all obtained from the same sample, sequenced in a study of Tregs in tolerant kidney transplant recipients. Repertoires were generated with immunoSEQ multiplex PCR, while TCRdb's copy carries only in-frame clones and drops some. The sample holds some 66,000 clones, around 90% seen once. This specimen was CD8+ T cells from blood, taken before the transplant. The receptors here all came from a human donor who received a combined kidney and bone marrow transplant.

The chain has TRBV15 and TRBJ2-2, with 13 positions matching TRBD2. Trimming at V came to 0 bases and at J to 0 bases, leaving 13 bases not matched to a gene. The CDR3 has 22 residues. Germline V gene sequence: CDR1 LNHNV, CDR2 YYDKDF (reference sequence). In DNA, the CDR3 is TGTGCCACCAGCAGAGATGGGGCTCCGACTAGCGGGAGGAGGACGAACACCGGGGAGCTGTTTTTT. This gives the protein CATSRDGAPTSGRRTNTGELFF.

V gene TRBV27 combines with J gene TRBJ2-7; D is uncertain. Germline CDR1 and CDR2: MNHEY and SMNVEV (reference sequence). The CDR3 sequence is 13 residues long. The V end was cut by 8 bases, the J end by 3 bases, with 14 bases between. The CDR3 coding sequence is TGTGCCAGCTCCTTGAACAGTGTCTACGAGCAGTACTTC. Translating it yields CASSLNSVYEQYF.

This clone was found once. The chain is built from TRBV7-8 and TRBJ2-5; 8 nucleotides align to TRBD2. Germline V gives CDR1 SGHVS, CDR2 FQNEAQ. This CDR3 comprises 15 residues. V lost 7 bases to trimming and J lost 5 bases; unmatched junction nucleotides: 12. The DNA for the CDR3 is TGTGCCAGCACGGCCGGGGGGGGCTTCGGGGAGACCCAGTACTTC. It is translated as CASTAGGGFGETQYF.

The chain is built from TRBV28 and TRBJ2-7; 10 bases match TRBD1. The CDR3 is made up of 19 amino acids. Germline trimming cut 5 bases from V and 4 bases from J; bases unmatched to any gene: 20. CDR1 and CDR2 from the germline V gene are MDHEN and SYDVKM. CDR3 sequence reads: CASSIGTGALHYAPYEQYF. For the CDR3, the DNA is TGTGCCAGCAGTATCGGGACAGGGGCCCTCCACTACGCCCCATACGAGCAGTACTTC.

The chain is built from TRBV5-1 and TRBJ2-1; 10 nucleotides align to TRBD2. CDR1 is SGHRS, CDR2 YFSETQ, per germline. The CDR3 has 18 residues. After removal of 0 bases from V and 0 bases from J, the junction contained 6 bases not matched to a gene. CDR3 region: CASSLALAGISSYNEQFF. The CDR3 nucleotides read TGCGCCAGCAGCTTGGCACTAGCGGGGATTAGCTCCTACAATGAGCAGTTCTTC.

The CDR3: CASSLTLRQGDTQYF. The CDR3 nucleotides read TGTGCCAGCTCCCTCACTTTAAGGCAGGGAGATACGCAGTATTTT. This sequence joins TRBV18 and TRBJ2-3; TRBD1 is a possible D gene (5 bases). The CDR3 has 15 residues. CDR1 is KGHSH and CDR2 is LQKENI in the germline V gene. The germline V and J ends were trimmed by 6 bases and 5 bases, with 18 bases remaining between them.

This chain uses TRBV5-1 with TRBJ2-4; a weak D match, TRBD1 (5 bases). The CDR3 runs 14 residues. V was pared by 0 bases and J by 8 bases, with 12 bases between. CDR1 is SGHRS and CDR2 is YFSETQ in the germline V gene. The CDR3 DNA reads as TGCGCCAGCAGCTTGGGGCAGGGTAGAGACATTCAGTACTTC. Its translation is CASSLGQGRDIQYF.

In its sample, this clone was seen once. The J gene is TRBJ1-4, the V gene TRBV7-9, with D maybe TRBD1 (6 bases). The length of the CDR3 is 15 residues. Looked up from germline, CDR1 is SEHNR and CDR2 is FQNEAQ (reference sequence). Trimming left V 1 base short and J 3 bases short, with 9 bases between. In DNA, the CDR3 is TGTGCCAGCAGCTTAGGGACAGTTTCTAATGAAAAACTGTTTTTT. Translating gives CASSLGTVSNEKLFF.

This sequence joins TRBV28 and TRBJ1-5; D may be TRBD1 (6 bases). With 3 bases removed from V and 4 bases from J, the gap between germline ends came to 13 bases. Germline V gives CDR1 MDHEN, CDR2 SYDVKM. CDR3 length: 15 amino acids. The CDR3 protein is CASSLVQGWNQPQHF. The CDR3 bases are TGTGCCAGCAGTTTGGTGCAGGGGTGGAATCAGCCCCAGCATTTT. Full variable domain (rest looked up from reference TRBV28 and TRBJ1-5): DVKVTQSSRYLVKRTGEKVFLECVQDMDHENMFWYRQDPGLGLRLIYFSYDVKMKEKGDIPEGYSVSREKKERFSLILESASTNQTSMYLCASSLVQGWNQPQHFGDGTRLSIL.

The gene calls are TRBV28 and TRBJ2-2, with TRBD2 matching over 8 bases. Germline V CDR1 and CDR2: MDHEN, SYDVKM. This CDR3 contains 18 residues. V lost 2 bases, J lost 2 bases, and 10 bases stayed unmatched. CDR3 in amino acids: CASSLKPGGRPNTGELFF. The DNA for the CDR3 is TGTGCCAGCAGTTTAAAACCGGGGGGGCGACCTAACACCGGGGAGCTGTTTTTT.

The V call is TRBV7-9, the J call TRBJ2-1; D may be TRBD1 (8 bases). Trimming cost V 5 bases and J 4 bases, with 18 bases left between them. The CDR3 is made up of 16 amino acids. CDR1 is SEHNR, CDR2 FQNEAQ, per germline (reference sequence). The CDR3 sequence is CASSPGQGGGYNEQFF. CDR3 nucleotide sequence: TGTGCCAGCAGCCCCGGACAGGGCGGGGGTTACAATGAGCAGTTCTTC.

This clone was seen once. The V gene is TRBV7-6, the J gene TRBJ1-3; 9 bases match TRBD1. The CDR3 runs to 16 residues. V lost 5 bases, J lost 4 bases, and 9 bases stayed unmatched. Germline V lookup: CDR1 SGHVS, CDR2 FNYEAQ. CDR3 nucleotides: TGTGCCAGCAGCCAATGGGGGACAGGGAGAGGAAACACCATATATTTT. This codes for CASSQWGTGRGNTIYF.

This clone was detected a few times. This chain links TRBV10-1 with TRBJ1-2; D might be TRBD1 (6 bases). Germline CDR1 WNHNN, CDR2 SYGVQD (reference sequence). V dropped 2 bases and J dropped 7 bases, with 23 bases sitting between them. The CDR3 sequence is 17 residues long. DNA of the CDR3: TGCGCCAGCAGTGAGGGTCATGGGGGCAGTGGAGACGGTGGCTACACCTTC. Protein: CASSEGHGGSGDGGYTF.

The rearrangement links TRBV7-3 to TRBJ2-7; 13 bases line up with TRBD2. This CDR3 is 15 amino acids long. Germline CDR1 is SGHTA and CDR2 is FQGTGA. Germline trimming cut 5 bases from V and 2 bases from J; bases unmatched to any gene: 3. CDR3 sequence (DNA): TGTGCCAGCAGCCCGGGACTAGCGGGAACCTACGAGCAGTACTTC. This encodes CASSPGLAGTYEQYF.

The chain recombines TRBV7-3 with TRBJ2-2; no clear D. The V gene lost 1 base and the J gene lost 3 bases, with 6 bases spanning the gap. This CDR3 has 14 amino acids. CDR1 SGHTA and CDR2 FQGTGA come from the germline V gene. The CDR3 coding sequence is TGTGCCAGCAGCTTAAATTCCTACACCGGGGAGCTGTTTTTT. Translating it yields CASSLNSYTGELFF.

This rearrangement joins TRBV5-1 to TRBJ1-2; 9 bases match TRBD1. The CDR3 is 13 residues long. V trimming: 0 bases; J trimming: 8 bases; junction bases outside the gene matches: 2. CDR1 and CDR2 from the germline V gene are SGHRS and YFSETQ. In DNA, the CDR3 is TGCGCCAGCAGCTTGGGACAGGGGGACGGCTACACCTTC. Translation gives CASSLGQGDGYTF.

The rearrangement joins TRBV9 to TRBJ1-4, with D possibly being TRBD1 (5 bases). V lost 1 base and J lost 0, with 10 bases in between. The CDR3 totals 16 residues. Germline CDR1 SGDLS, CDR2 YYNGEE. CDR3 sequence reads: CASSVWGNPTNEKLFF. The DNA of the CDR3 is TGTGCCAGCAGCGTATGGGGCAACCCAACTAATGAAAAACTGTTTTTT.

This chain links TRBV11-2 with TRBJ2-4; D not certain. Trimming pared 4 bases from V and 7 bases from J, leaving 5 bases between. This CDR3 is built from 11 residues. The V gene's germline CDR1 is SGHAT and CDR2 FQNNGV. The CDR3 DNA follows: TGTGCCAGCAGCTCCAGGAACATTCAGTACTTC. This codes for CASSSRNIQYF.

This chain uses TRBV9 with TRBJ2-2; possibly TRBD1 for D (6 bases). This CDR3 spans 18 amino acids. Trimming left V 3 bases short and J 2 bases short, with 20 bases between. Per the germline V gene, CDR1 is SGDLS and CDR2 is YYNGEE. As DNA, the CDR3 is TGTGCCAGCAGCGCACCCCTTCAGGACAGAGAAAACACCGGGGAGCTGTTTTTT. This codes for CASSAPLQDRENTGELFF.

The chain links TRBV21-1 to TRBJ2-2; the D segment call TRBD1 is taken from the table without a DNA check. TRBV21-1 is given as a pseudogene. The CDR3 runs 17 residues. CDR3 bases: TGTGCCAGCAGCAAAATTAGTCGCGACAGAAACACCGGGGAGCTGTTTTTT. Translating it yields CASSKISRDRNTGELFF.

The genes are TRBV6-5 and TRBJ1-5; D remains unclear. The CDR3 spans 12 residues. The V end lost 3 bases, the J end lost 6 bases, and 6 bases lay between the germline ends. Germline V gives CDR1 MNHEY, CDR2 SVGAGI. This CDR3 reads CASSYPTQPQHF. Here the CDR3 DNA reads TGTGCCAGCAGTTATCCTACTCAGCCCCAGCATTTT.

V is TRBV15 and J is TRBJ2-7, with TRBD1 as a possible D gene (6 bases). CDR1 and CDR2 (germline): LNHNV, YYDKDF (reference sequence). The ends were cut back, 0 bases at V and 6 bases at J, with 15 bases in the middle. The CDR3 totals 15 residues. The CDR3 loop is CATSRDWGLVVEQYF. For the CDR3, the DNA is TGTGCCACCAGCAGAGATTGGGGGCTAGTAGTCGAGCAGTACTTC.

Turning to this clone: One end of the junction varies from germline; a read error may be responsible. The chain couples TRBV29-1 to TRBJ2-7; D is undetermined. CDR1 and CDR2 (germline): SQVTM, ANQGSEA. The CDR3 runs to 10 residues. CDR3 residues: CSAIPYEQYF. CDR3 sequence (DNA): TGCAGCGCCATCCCCTATGAGCAGTACTTC.

The chain couples TRBV30 to TRBJ2-1; perhaps TRBD2 as D (7 bases). The germline V gene encodes CDR1 GTSNPN and CDR2 SVGIG (reference sequence). The germline V and J ends were trimmed by 4 bases and 5 bases, with 21 bases remaining between them. CDR3 length equals 16 residues. DNA of the CDR3: TGTGCCTGGACAGGGTACGGGGGGCGGACTCACAATGAGCAGTTCTTC. Translated, it gives CAWTGYGGRTHNEQFF.

This chain links TRBV7-7 with TRBJ2-2; tentative D call: TRBD1 (5 bases). The germline V gene has CDR1 SSHAT and CDR2 FNYEAQ (reference sequence). V lost 5 bases, J lost 8 bases, and 9 bases lay in between. The CDR3 spans 12 residues. Here the CDR3 DNA reads TGTGCCAGCAGCCAAGGGGTGGGGGAGCTGTTTTTT. Encoded protein: CASSQGVGELFF.

The V gene is TRBV4-3, the J gene TRBJ1-1; TRBD1 is a possible D gene (5 bases). The CDR3 contains 16 residues. V lost 0 bases to trimming and J lost 0 bases, with 11 bases between them. Germline-derived CDR1 and CDR2 are LGHNA and YSLEER. The CDR3 sequence: CASSQDQDTMNTEAFF. The CDR3 DNA sequence: TGCGCCAGCAGCCAAGATCAGGACACCATGAACACTGAAGCTTTCTTT.

V gene TRBV29-1 combines with J gene TRBJ1-2, with TRBD1 as a possible D gene (5 bases). The CDR3 runs 13 residues. The germline V and J ends were trimmed by 7 bases and 0 bases, with 12 bases remaining between them. The germline gives CDR1 SQVTM, CDR2 ANQGSEA. CDR3 nucleotides: TGCAGCGCCCCCGGAGGGGCTAACTATGGCTACACCTTC. This translates into CSAPGGANYGYTF. The variable domain in full, completed from reference TRBV29-1 and TRBJ1-2, reads SAVISQKPSRDICQRGTSLTIQCQVDSQVTMMFWYRQQPGQSLTLIATANQGSEATYESGFVIDKFPISRPNLTFSTLTVSNMSPEDSSIYLCSAPGGANYGYTFGSGTRLTVV.

The rearrangement uses TRBV6-1 and TRBJ2-7; 9 bases agree with TRBD1. This CDR3 has 14 residues. J gave up 4 bases and V 5 bases, and 6 bases lay outside the gene matches. Germline CDR1 MNHNS, CDR2 SASEGT. CDR3 nucleotides: TGTGCCAGCAGTTCTAGGGACAGGGTTTACGAGCAGTACTTC. Protein: CASSSRDRVYEQYF.